This TCR beta chain was identified in a study of OX40 agonist ivuxolimab in advanced cancers. Study overall: Eligibility admitted prior anti-PD-1, anti-PD-L1 or anti-CTLA-4 therapy; about 42% had some. In three patients, partial responses were observed, one with hepatocellular carcinoma and two with cutaneous melanoma.

Findings and limits, study-wide: The study found that CD8+ T cells averaged more expanded clones than CD4+.

Data came from immunoSEQ multiplex PCR; TCRdb stores just in-frame clones and leaves some out. The table records 50,000 to 65,000 clones, approximately 91% of them present only once. The V gene's germline CDR1 is MNHNY and CDR2 SVGAGI (reference sequence). CDR3 size: 15 residues. With 6 bases clipped from V and 4 bases from J, the junction kept 8 bases outside the gene matches. Concerning this clone itself: Its antigen is as yet unknown.

The sample in question was CD4+ or CD8+ T cells sorted from blood, obtained in a trial of the OX40 agonist ivuxolimab. The chain couples TRBV6-6 to TRBJ1-2, with TRBD1 identical over 10 bases. This receptor was taken from an adult with an advanced solid tumor such as melanoma, head and neck, liver or kidney cancer. The CDR3 DNA sequence: TGTGCCAGCAGAGACTCCGGGACAGGGGCCTATGGCTACACCTTC. It specifies CASRDSGTGAYGYTF.